A selection of T cell receptor beta chains follows, all from one sample in a study of OX40 agonist ivuxolimab in advanced cancers. This table comes from immunoSEQ multiplex PCR, and its TCRdb copy is limited to in-frame clones, with some not included. The sample holds roughly 16,000 clones; about 90% are singletons and the top ten take approximately 24%. The sample consisted of CD4+ or CD8+ T cells sorted from blood, taken in a trial of the OX40 agonist ivuxolimab. Receptor source: an adult with an advanced solid tumor such as melanoma, head and neck, liver or kidney cancer. Both conserved end residues are part of each CDR3. A D gene is named only where the DNA matches it firmly. Where a row states a size, it is once, few, many or the class of an expanded clone; other rows omit it.

CDR3aa: CASGAYTGTEYYEQYF
CDR3nt: TGTGCTAGTGGAGCGTATACCGGGACAGAGTACTACGAGCAGTACTTC
j_gene: TRBJ2-7
d_gene: TRBD1
v_gene: TRBV12-5
abundance: NA

CDR3aa: CASSLLGTSGISYEQYF
CDR3nt: TGTGCCAGCAGCCTCCTTGGGACTAGCGGAATAAGTTACGAGCAGTACTTC
j_gene: TRBJ2-7
d_gene: TRBD2
v_gene: TRBV11-2
abundance: NA

CDR3aa: CASSQEWGLTKVFYGGYTF
CDR3nt: TGTGCCAGCAGCCAAGAATGGGGACTGACGAAAGTTTTCTATGGTGGCTACACCTTC
j_gene: TRBJ1-2
d_gene: NA
v_gene: TRBV4-2
abundance: NA

CDR3aa: CAWSVGRGATDTQYF
CDR3nt: TGTGCCTGGAGTGTGGGGCGGGGGGCGACAGATACGCAGTATTTT
j_gene: TRBJ2-3
d_gene: TRBD2
v_gene: TRBV30
abundance: NA

CDR3aa: CASSIGRAGAGTDTQYF
CDR3nt: TGTGCCAGCAGTATAGGCCGGGCAGGGGCCGGCACAGATACGCAGTATTTT
j_gene: TRBJ2-3
d_gene: NA
v_gene: TRBV27
abundance: NA

CDR3aa: CASSQVGGLDEQFF
CDR3nt: TGCGCCAGCAGCCAAGTTGGGGGGCTGGATGAGCAGTTCTTC
j_gene: TRBJ2-1
d_gene: NA
v_gene: TRBV4-1
abundance: NA

CDR3aa: CASSQVGGLYEQYF
CDR3nt: TGCGCCAGCAGCCAAGTCGGGGGCCTCTACGAGCAGTACTTC
j_gene: TRBJ2-7
d_gene: NA
v_gene: TRBV4-1
abundance: once

CDR3aa: CASSYGQGPYEQYF
CDR3nt: TGCGCCAGCAGCTACGGACAGGGTCCCTACGAGCAGTACTTC
j_gene: TRBJ2-7
d_gene: TRBD1
v_gene: TRBV5-1
abundance: NA

CDR3aa: CASSIYEAGNTEAFF
CDR3nt: TGTGCCAGTAGTATCTACGAAGCCGGGAACACTGAAGCTTTCTTT
j_gene: TRBJ1-1
d_gene: NA
v_gene: TRBV19
abundance: NA

CDR3aa: CSVRDTANYGYTF
CDR3nt: TGCAGCGTGCGGGACACCGCTAACTATGGCTACACCTTC
j_gene: TRBJ1-2
d_gene: NA
v_gene: TRBV29-1
abundance: NA

CDR3aa: CASSRSAATNEKLFF
CDR3nt: TGCGCCAGCAGCCGGTCAGCCGCAACTAATGAAAAACTGTTTTTT
j_gene: TRBJ1-4
d_gene: NA
v_gene: TRBV4-1
abundance: NA

CDR3aa: CASSIWTGVNTEAFF
CDR3nt: TGTGCCAGCAGCATCTGGACAGGGGTGAACACTGAAGCTTTCTTT
j_gene: TRBJ1-1
d_gene: TRBD1
v_gene: TRBV7-6
abundance: NA

CDR3aa: CASIRTGHASNQPQHF
CDR3nt: TGTGCCAGTATACGAACGGGACATGCTAGCAATCAGCCCCAGCATTTT
j_gene: TRBJ1-5
d_gene: NA
v_gene: TRBV19
abundance: NA

CDR3aa: CASIPTGGSNQPQHF
CDR3nt: TGTGCCAGCATCCCGACAGGGGGATCCAATCAGCCCCAGCATTTT
j_gene: TRBJ1-5
d_gene: TRBD1
v_gene: TRBV28
abundance: NA

CDR3aa: CASRLGRGDYGYTF
CDR3nt: TGTGCCAGCAGATTGGGGCGAGGGGACTATGGCTACACCTTC
j_gene: TRBJ1-2
d_gene: NA
v_gene: TRBV6-6
abundance: NA

CDR3aa: CASPDFVNTEAFF
CDR3nt: TGTGCCAGTCCGGACTTCGTAAACACTGAAGCTTTCTTT
j_gene: TRBJ1-1
d_gene: NA
v_gene: TRBV2
abundance: NA

CDR3aa: CAGGDSLDEQFF
CDR3nt: TGCGCCGGGGGAGACTCCTTGGATGAGCAGTTCTTC
j_gene: TRBJ2-1
d_gene: NA
v_gene: TRBV10-2
abundance: NA

CDR3aa: CASSRYDRGLAAFF
CDR3nt: TGTGCCAGCAGCCGCTACGACAGGGGGTTAGCGGCTTTCTTT
j_gene: TRBJ1-1
d_gene: TRBD1
v_gene: TRBV13
abundance: NA

CDR3aa: CASSYGQGSDEQFF
CDR3nt: TGTGCCAGCAGCTACGGACAGGGTAGCGATGAGCAGTTCTTC
j_gene: TRBJ2-1
d_gene: TRBD1
v_gene: TRBV5-6
abundance: NA

CDR3aa: CASRTGTSGQETQYF
CDR3nt: TGTGCCAGCAGGACCGGGACTAGCGGGCAGGAGACCCAGTACTTC
j_gene: TRBJ2-5
d_gene: TRBD2
v_gene: TRBV2
abundance: NA

CDR3aa: CASSSTEGYSSGNTIYF
CDR3nt: TGTGCCAGCAGCAGTACCGAGGGGTACTCTTCTGGAAACACCATATATTTT
j_gene: TRBJ1-3
d_gene: NA
v_gene: TRBV5-6
abundance: NA

CDR3aa: CSASTGRAGANVLTF
CDR3nt: TGCAGCGCTTCGACAGGGCGGGCTGGGGCCAACGTCCTGACTTTC
j_gene: TRBJ2-6
d_gene: TRBD1
v_gene: TRBV29-1
abundance: NA

CDR3aa: CASSTQFPETNSAYEQYF
CDR3nt: TGTGCCAGCAGCACCCAGTTCCCGGAGACTAACTCGGCCTACGAGCAGTACTTC
j_gene: TRBJ2-7
d_gene: NA
v_gene: TRBV7-6
abundance: once

CDR3aa: CASPGRLGEAFF
CDR3nt: TGTGCCAGCCCCGGACGTTTGGGGGAAGCTTTCTTT
j_gene: TRBJ1-1
d_gene: NA
v_gene: TRBV2
abundance: NA

CDR3aa: CASSLGAGNTEAFF
CDR3nt: TGTGCCAGCAGCTTAGGAGCAGGGAACACTGAAGCTTTCTTT
j_gene: TRBJ1-1
d_gene: NA
v_gene: TRBV7-9
abundance: NA

CDR3aa: CAISEPMVTGNYEQYF
CDR3nt: TGTGCCATCAGTGAGCCCATGGTTACAGGGAACTACGAGCAGTACTTC
j_gene: TRBJ2-7
d_gene: NA
v_gene: TRBV10-3
abundance: NA

CDR3aa: CASSDLGEGAHQETQYF
CDR3nt: TGTGCCAGCAGTGACCTCGGGGAGGGGGCGCACCAAGAGACCCAGTACTTC
j_gene: TRBJ2-5
d_gene: NA
v_gene: TRBV25-1
abundance: NA

CDR3aa: CASSLNYGGSTIYF
CDR3nt: TGTGCCAGCAGCTTGAATTATGGGGGAAGCACCATATATTTT
j_gene: TRBJ1-3
d_gene: NA
v_gene: TRBV11-2
abundance: NA

CDR3aa: CASSLVGADTGELFF
CDR3nt: TGTGCCAGCAGTCTCGTGGGGGCAGACACCGGGGAGCTGTTTTTT
j_gene: TRBJ2-2
d_gene: NA
v_gene: TRBV6-5
abundance: NA

CDR3aa: CASSQVTGQGLFGYTF
CDR3nt: TGCGCCAGCAGCCAAGTTACCGGACAGGGGCTTTTTGGCTACACCTTC
j_gene: TRBJ1-2
d_gene: TRBD1
v_gene: TRBV4-1
abundance: NA

CDR3aa: CASSVNTGELFF
CDR3nt: TGCGCCAGCAGCGTAAACACCGGGGAGCTGTTTTTT
j_gene: TRBJ2-2
d_gene: NA
v_gene: TRBV5-1
abundance: NA

CDR3aa: CASREGSYNEQFF
CDR3nt: TGTGCCAGTCGCGAGGGCTCCTACAATGAGCAGTTCTTC
j_gene: TRBJ2-1
d_gene: NA
v_gene: TRBV13
abundance: NA

CDR3aa: CASSLVAPGEQYF
CDR3nt: TGTGCCAGCAGTTTGGTGGCCCCCGGGGAGCAGTACTTC
j_gene: TRBJ2-7
d_gene: NA
v_gene: TRBV27
abundance: NA

CDR3aa: CASSLAGSPGDTQYF
CDR3nt: TGTGCCAGCAGCTTAGCAGGGTCCCCAGGGGATACGCAGTATTTT
j_gene: TRBJ2-3
d_gene: NA
v_gene: TRBV7-9
abundance: once

CDR3aa: CASSGNAGTGSYNEQFF
CDR3nt: TGTGCCAGCAGTGGTAACGCCGGGACAGGCTCCTACAATGAGCAGTTCTTC
j_gene: TRBJ2-1
d_gene: TRBD1
v_gene: TRBV9
abundance: NA

CDR3aa: CASNSYNEQFF
CDR3nt: TGTGCCAGCAACAGTTACAATGAGCAGTTCTTC
j_gene: TRBJ2-1
d_gene: NA
v_gene: TRBV6-6
abundance: NA

CDR3aa: CASSLEAGELFF
CDR3nt: TGTGCCAGCAGCTTAGAGGCCGGGGAGCTGTTTTTT
j_gene: TRBJ2-2
d_gene: NA
v_gene: TRBV11-3
abundance: NA

CDR3aa: CASSEGDPRYDEQFF
CDR3nt: TGCGCCAGCAGTGAGGGAGACCCCCGGTACGATGAGCAGTTCTTC
j_gene: TRBJ2-1
d_gene: NA
v_gene: TRBV10-1
abundance: NA

CDR3aa: CASSLFYRPYEQYF
CDR3nt: TGTGCCAGCAGTTTATTTTACAGACCCTACGAGCAGTACTTC
j_gene: TRBJ2-7
d_gene: NA
v_gene: TRBV27
abundance: NA

CDR3aa: CASSLGRAIGQYF
CDR3nt: TGTGCCAGCAGCTTAGGCCGAGCCATCGGGCAGTATTTT
j_gene: TRBJ2-3
d_gene: NA
v_gene: TRBV13
abundance: once

CDR3aa: CASSYGGGSGANGYTF
CDR3nt: TGTGCCAGCAGTTATGGAGGGGGTTCAGGGGCAAATGGCTACACCTTC
j_gene: TRBJ1-2
d_gene: NA
v_gene: TRBV6-5
abundance: NA

CDR3aa: CASSYAGLGSPLHF
CDR3nt: TGTGCCAGCAGTTACGCAGGGCTCGGTTCACCCCTCCACTTT
j_gene: TRBJ1-6
d_gene: NA
v_gene: TRBV6-5
abundance: NA

CDR3aa: CASSPDRLAGDPTDTQYF
CDR3nt: TGTGCCAGCAGCCCCGACAGACTAGCGGGGGATCCCACAGATACGCAGTATTTT
j_gene: TRBJ2-3
d_gene: TRBD2
v_gene: TRBV9
abundance: NA

CDR3aa: CASSHKDREGNIQYF
CDR3nt: TGTGCCAGCAGCCACAAGGACAGGGAGGGGAACATTCAGTACTTC
j_gene: TRBJ2-4
d_gene: NA
v_gene: TRBV7-9
abundance: once

CDR3aa: CAWSTGSNQPQHF
CDR3nt: TGTGCCTGGAGTACGGGGAGCAATCAGCCCCAGCATTTT
j_gene: TRBJ1-5
d_gene: NA
v_gene: TRBV30
abundance: NA

CDR3aa: CASSLCSRPYNEQFF
CDR3nt: TGTGCCAGCAGCTTATGCAGCAGACCTTACAATGAGCAGTTCTTC
j_gene: TRBJ2-1
d_gene: NA
v_gene: TRBV7-4
abundance: NA

CDR3aa: CSERGSGAEAFF
CDR3nt: TGCAGCGAGAGGGGGTCGGGAGCTGAAGCTTTCTTT
j_gene: TRBJ1-1
d_gene: NA
v_gene: TRBV29-1
abundance: NA

CDR3aa: CASSLRGTTDIFLYEQYF
CDR3nt: TGTGCCAGCAGCTTACGAGGTACAACCGACATTTTCCTCTACGAGCAGTACTTC
j_gene: TRBJ2-7
d_gene: NA
v_gene: TRBV13
abundance: NA

CDR3aa: CASSFDLRTKMDFPRYEQYF
CDR3nt: TGTGCCAGCAGCTTTGACCTTAGGACGAAGATGGATTTTCCCCGCTACGAGCAGTACTTC
j_gene: TRBJ2-7
d_gene: NA
v_gene: TRBV7-3
abundance: NA

CDR3aa: CASSPDGGNSYEQYF
CDR3nt: TGTGCCAGCAGCCCGGATGGGGGGAACTCCTACGAGCAGTACTTC
j_gene: TRBJ2-7
d_gene: NA
v_gene: TRBV6-5
abundance: NA

CDR3aa: CASIHLSGYGYTF
CDR3nt: TGTGCCAGCATCCACCTAAGTGGCTATGGCTACACCTTC
j_gene: TRBJ1-2
d_gene: NA
v_gene: TRBV6-6
abundance: NA

CDR3aa: CSVAGGNKAKNIQYF
CDR3nt: TGCAGCGTAGCCGGGGGTAATAAGGCCAAAAACATTCAGTACTTC
j_gene: TRBJ2-4
d_gene: NA
v_gene: TRBV29-1
abundance: NA